A single TCR beta chain is shown here with its context. The CDR3 is made up of 16 amino acids. The assay was immunoSEQ multiplex PCR, and TCRdb's table has in-frame clones only and misses some. Here the sample spans fewer than 45,000 clones, roughly nine tenths being singletons. The sample comes from a study of T cell changes during pregnancy in multiple sclerosis. The chain links TRBV21-1 to TRBJ2-7; TRBD2 is taken as the D call from the table, unchecked against the DNA. TRBV21-1 is given as a pseudogene. This clonotype was obtained from a female donor with multiple sclerosis, enrolled in a pregnancy study. Sample: CD4+ T cells from peripheral blood mononuclear cells, taken in the first trimester of pregnancy. The CDR3 here is CASSKGEASGSHEQYF. The CDR3 nucleotides are TGTGCCAGCAGCAAAGGGGAGGCTAGCGGGTCCCACGAGCAGTACTTC.